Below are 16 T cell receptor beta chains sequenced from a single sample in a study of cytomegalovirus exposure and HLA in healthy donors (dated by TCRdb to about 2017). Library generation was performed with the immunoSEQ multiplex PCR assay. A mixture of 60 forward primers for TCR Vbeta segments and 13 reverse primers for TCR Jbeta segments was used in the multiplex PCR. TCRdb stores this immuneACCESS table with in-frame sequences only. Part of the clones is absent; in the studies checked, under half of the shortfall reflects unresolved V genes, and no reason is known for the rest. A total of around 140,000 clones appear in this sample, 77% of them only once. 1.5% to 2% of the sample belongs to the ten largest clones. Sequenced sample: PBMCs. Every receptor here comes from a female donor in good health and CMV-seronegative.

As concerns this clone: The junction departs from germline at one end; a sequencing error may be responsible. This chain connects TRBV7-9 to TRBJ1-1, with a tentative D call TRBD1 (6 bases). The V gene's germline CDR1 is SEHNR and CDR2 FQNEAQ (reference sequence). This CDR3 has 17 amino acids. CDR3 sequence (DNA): TGTTCCAGCAGCTTACGGCAGGGGAGGGCCCTGAACACTGAAGCTTTCTTT. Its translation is CSSSLRQGRALNTEAFF.

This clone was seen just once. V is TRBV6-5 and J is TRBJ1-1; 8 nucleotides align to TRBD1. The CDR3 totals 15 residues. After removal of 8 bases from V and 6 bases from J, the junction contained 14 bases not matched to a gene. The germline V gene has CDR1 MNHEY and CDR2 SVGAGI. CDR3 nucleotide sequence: TGTGCCAGCTACCAGGGGGCTGTATCTCCCCCTGAAGCTTTCTTT. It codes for CASYQGAVSPPEAFF.

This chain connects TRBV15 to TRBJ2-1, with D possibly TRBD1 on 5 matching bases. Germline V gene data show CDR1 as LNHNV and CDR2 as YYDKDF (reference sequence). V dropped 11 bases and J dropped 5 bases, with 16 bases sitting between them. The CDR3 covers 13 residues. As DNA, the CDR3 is TGTGCCTCTCGCAGGGTCGGCAACAATGAGCAGTTCTTC. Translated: CASRRVGNNEQFF.

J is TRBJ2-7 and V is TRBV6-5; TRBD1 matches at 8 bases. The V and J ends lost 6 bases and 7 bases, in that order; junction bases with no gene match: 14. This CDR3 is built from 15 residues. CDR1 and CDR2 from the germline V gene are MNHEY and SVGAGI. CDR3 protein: CASRLGGQGVGEQYF. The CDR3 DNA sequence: TGTGCCAGCAGACTGGGTGGACAGGGTGTGGGGGAGCAGTACTTC.

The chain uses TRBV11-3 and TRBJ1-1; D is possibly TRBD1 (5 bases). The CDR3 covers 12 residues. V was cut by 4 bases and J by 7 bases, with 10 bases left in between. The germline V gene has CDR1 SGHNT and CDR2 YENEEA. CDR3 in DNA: TGTGCCAGCAGCTCAGGGAGGGGTGAAGCTTTCTTT. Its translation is CASSSGRGEAFF. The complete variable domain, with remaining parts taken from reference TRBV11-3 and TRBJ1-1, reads EAGVVQSPRYKIIEKKQPVAFWCNPISGHNTLYWYLQNLGQGPELLIRYENEEAVDDSQLPKDRFSAERLKGVDSTLKIQPAELGDSAVYLCASSSGRGEAFFGQGTRLTVV.

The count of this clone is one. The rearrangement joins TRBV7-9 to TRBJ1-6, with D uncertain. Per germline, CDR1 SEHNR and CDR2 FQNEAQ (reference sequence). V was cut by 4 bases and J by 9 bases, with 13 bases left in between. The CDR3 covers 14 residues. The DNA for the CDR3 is TGTGCCAGCAGCTGGACGACGGACTCTTCACCCCTCCACTTT. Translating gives CASSWTTDSSPLHF. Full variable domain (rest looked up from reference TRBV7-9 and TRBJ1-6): DTGVSQNPRHKITKRGQNVTFRCDPISEHNRLYWYRQTLGQGPEFLTYFQNEAQLEKSRLLSDRFSAERPKGSFSTLEIQRTEQGDSAMYLCASSWTTDSSPLHFGNGTRLTVT.

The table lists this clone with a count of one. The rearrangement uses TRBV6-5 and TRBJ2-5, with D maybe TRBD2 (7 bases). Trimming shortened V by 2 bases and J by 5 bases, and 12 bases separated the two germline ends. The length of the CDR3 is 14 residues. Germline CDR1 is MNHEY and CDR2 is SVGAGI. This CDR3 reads CASSYAGAVETQYF. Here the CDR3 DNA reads TGTGCCAGCAGTTACGCGGGGGCGGTTGAGACCCAGTACTTC.

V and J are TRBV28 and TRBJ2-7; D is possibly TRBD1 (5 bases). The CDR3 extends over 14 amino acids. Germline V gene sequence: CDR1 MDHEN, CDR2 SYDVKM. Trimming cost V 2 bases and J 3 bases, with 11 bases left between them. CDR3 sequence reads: CASSLQGWSYEQYF. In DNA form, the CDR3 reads TGTGCCAGCAGTTTACAGGGCTGGAGCTACGAGCAGTACTTC.

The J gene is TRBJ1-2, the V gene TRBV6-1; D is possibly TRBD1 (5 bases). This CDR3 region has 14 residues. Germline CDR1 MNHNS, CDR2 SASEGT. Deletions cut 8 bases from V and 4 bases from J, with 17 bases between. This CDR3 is CASVLNRGTYGYTF. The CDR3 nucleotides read TGTGCCAGCGTGCTCAATAGGGGAACCTATGGCTACACCTTC.

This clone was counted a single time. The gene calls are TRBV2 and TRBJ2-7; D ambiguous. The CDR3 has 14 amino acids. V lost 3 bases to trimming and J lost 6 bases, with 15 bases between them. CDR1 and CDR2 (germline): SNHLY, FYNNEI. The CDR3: CASSDVVIFGEQYF. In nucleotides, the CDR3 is TGTGCCAGCAGTGACGTTGTTATCTTCGGCGAGCAGTACTTC. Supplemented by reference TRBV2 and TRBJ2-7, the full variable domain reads EPEVTQTPSHQVTQMGQEVILRCVPISNHLYFYWYRQILGQKVEFLVSFYNNEISEKSEIFDDQFSVERPDGSNFTLKIRSTKLEDSAMYFCASSDVVIFGEQYFGPGTRLTVT.

The chain's CDR3 is CASSWTGGETEAFF. In DNA, the CDR3 is TGCGCCAGCAGCTGGACAGGGGGAGAGACTGAAGCTTTCTTT. The gene calls are TRBV5-1 and TRBJ1-1, with 10 positions matching TRBD1. CDR1 and CDR2 (germline): SGHRS, YFSETQ. The CDR3 runs 14 residues. Germline trimming cut 3 bases from V and 5 bases from J; bases unmatched to any gene: 4.

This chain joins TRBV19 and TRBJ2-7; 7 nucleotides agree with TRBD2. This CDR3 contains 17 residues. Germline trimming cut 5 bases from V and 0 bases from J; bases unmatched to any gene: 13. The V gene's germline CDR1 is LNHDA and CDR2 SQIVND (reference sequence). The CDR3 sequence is CASSPRERGVLSYEQYF. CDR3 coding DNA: TGTGCCAGTAGTCCCCGGGAGCGGGGCGTCCTCTCCTACGAGCAGTACTTC.

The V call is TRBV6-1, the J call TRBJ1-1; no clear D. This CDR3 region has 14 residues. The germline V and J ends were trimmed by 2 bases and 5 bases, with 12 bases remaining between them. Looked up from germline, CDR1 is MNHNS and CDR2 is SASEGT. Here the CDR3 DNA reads TGTGCCAGCAGTGAACGGGGAGTTGAGACTGAAGCTTTCTTT. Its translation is CASSERGVETEAFF.

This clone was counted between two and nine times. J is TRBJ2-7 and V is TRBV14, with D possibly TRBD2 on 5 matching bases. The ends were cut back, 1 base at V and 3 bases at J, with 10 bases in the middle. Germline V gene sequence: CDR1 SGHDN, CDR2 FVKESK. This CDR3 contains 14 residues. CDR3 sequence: CASSQGPRDYEQYF. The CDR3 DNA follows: TGTGCCAGCAGCCAAGGTCCCCGGGACTACGAGCAGTACTTC.

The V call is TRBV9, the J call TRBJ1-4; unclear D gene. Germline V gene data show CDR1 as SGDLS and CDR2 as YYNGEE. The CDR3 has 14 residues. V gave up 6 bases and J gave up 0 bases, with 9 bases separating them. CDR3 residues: CASTDSSTNEKLFF. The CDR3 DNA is TGTGCCAGCACGGACTCATCAACTAATGAAAAACTGTTTTTT.

The CDR3 sequence: CASRPGQGNTGELFF. CDR3 DNA sequence: TGTGCCAGCAGACCCGGACAGGGAAACACCGGGGAGCTGTTTTTT. The chain joins TRBV27 to TRBJ2-2; 8 nucleotides agree with TRBD1. V trimming: 6 bases; J trimming: 2 bases; junction bases outside the gene matches: 5. The CDR3 is 15 amino acids. Germline V CDR1 and CDR2: MNHEY, SMNVEV (reference sequence).